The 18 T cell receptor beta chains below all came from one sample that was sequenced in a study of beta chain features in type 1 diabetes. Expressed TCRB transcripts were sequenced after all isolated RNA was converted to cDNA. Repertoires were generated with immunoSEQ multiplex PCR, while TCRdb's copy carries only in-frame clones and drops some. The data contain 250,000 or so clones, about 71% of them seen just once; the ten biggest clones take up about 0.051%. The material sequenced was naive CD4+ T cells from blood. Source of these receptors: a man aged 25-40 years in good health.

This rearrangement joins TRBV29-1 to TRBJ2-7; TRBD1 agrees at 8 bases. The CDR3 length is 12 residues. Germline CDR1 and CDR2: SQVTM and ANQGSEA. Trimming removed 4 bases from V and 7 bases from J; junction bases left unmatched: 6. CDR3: CSVGQGLGEQYF. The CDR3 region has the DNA TGCAGCGTTGGACAGGGGCTGGGGGAGCAGTACTTC.

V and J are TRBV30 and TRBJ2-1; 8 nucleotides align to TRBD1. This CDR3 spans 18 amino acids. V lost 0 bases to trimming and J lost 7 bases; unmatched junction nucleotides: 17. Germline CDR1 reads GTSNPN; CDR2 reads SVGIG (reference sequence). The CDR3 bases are TGTGCCTGGAGTGTGCCCCGTGGACAGGGAACGTTGTTGAATGAGCAGTTCTTC. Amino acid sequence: CAWSVPRGQGTLLNEQFF. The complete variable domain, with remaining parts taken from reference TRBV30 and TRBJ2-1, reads SQTIHQWPATLVQPVGSPLSLECTVEGTSNPNLYWYRQAAGRGLQLLFYSVGIGQISSEVPQNLSASRPQDRQFILSSKKLLLSDSGFYLCAWSVPRGQGTLLNEQFFGPGTRLTVL.

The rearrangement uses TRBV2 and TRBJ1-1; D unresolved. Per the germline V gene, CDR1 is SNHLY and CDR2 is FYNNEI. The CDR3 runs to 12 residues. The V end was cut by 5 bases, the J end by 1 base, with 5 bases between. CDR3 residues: CASSKENTEAFF. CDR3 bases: TGTGCCAGCAGTAAGGAGAACACTGAAGCTTTCTTT.

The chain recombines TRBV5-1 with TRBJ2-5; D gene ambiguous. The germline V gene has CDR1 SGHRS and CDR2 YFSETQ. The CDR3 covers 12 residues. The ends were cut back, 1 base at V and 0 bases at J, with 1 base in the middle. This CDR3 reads CASSLYQETQYF. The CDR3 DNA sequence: TGCGCCAGCAGCTTGTACCAAGAGACCCAGTACTTC. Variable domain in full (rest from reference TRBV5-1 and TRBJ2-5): KAGVTQTPRYLIKTRGQQVTLSCSPISGHRSVSWYQQTPGQGLQFLFEYFSETQRNKGNFPGRFSGRQFSNSRSEMNVSTLELGDSALYLCASSLYQETQYFGPGTRLLVL.

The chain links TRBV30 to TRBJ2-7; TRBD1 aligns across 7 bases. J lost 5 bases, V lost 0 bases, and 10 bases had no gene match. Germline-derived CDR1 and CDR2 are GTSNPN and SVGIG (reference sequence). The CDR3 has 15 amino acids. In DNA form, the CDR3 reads TGTGCCTGGAGTGTCTTCACAGGGGAAGGCCACGAGCAGTACTTC. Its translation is CAWSVFTGEGHEQYF.

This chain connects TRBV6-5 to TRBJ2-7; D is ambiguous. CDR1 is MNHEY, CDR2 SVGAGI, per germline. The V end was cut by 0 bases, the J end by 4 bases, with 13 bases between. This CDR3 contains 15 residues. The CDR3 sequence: CASSYSRKGLYEQYF. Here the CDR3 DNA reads TGTGCCAGCAGTTACTCTCGAAAGGGCCTGTACGAGCAGTACTTC.

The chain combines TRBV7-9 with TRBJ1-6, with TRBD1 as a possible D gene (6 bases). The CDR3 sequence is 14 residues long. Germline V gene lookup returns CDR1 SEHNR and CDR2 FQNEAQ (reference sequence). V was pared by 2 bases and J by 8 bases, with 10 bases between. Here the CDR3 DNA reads TGTGCCAGCAGCTTAAGGGACACTGATTCACCCCTCCACTTT. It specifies CASSLRDTDSPLHF. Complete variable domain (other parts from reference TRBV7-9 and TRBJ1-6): DTGVSQNPRHKITKRGQNVTFRCDPISEHNRLYWYRQTLGQGPEFLTYFQNEAQLEKSRLLSDRFSAERPKGSFSTLEIQRTEQGDSAMYLCASSLRDTDSPLHFGNGTRLTVT.

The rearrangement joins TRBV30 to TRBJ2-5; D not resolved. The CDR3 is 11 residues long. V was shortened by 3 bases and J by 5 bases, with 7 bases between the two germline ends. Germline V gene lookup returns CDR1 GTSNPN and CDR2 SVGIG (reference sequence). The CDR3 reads CAWSGKETQYF. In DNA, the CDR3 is TGTGCCTGGAGCGGCAAGGAGACCCAGTACTTC.

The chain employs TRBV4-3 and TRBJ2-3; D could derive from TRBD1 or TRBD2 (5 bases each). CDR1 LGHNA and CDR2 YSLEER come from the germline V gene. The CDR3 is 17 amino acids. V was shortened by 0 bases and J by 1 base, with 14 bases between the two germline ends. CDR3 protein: CASSQDLAGRGTDTQYF. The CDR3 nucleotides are TGCGCCAGCAGCCAAGATCTAGCCGGCAGGGGCACAGATACGCAGTATTTT.

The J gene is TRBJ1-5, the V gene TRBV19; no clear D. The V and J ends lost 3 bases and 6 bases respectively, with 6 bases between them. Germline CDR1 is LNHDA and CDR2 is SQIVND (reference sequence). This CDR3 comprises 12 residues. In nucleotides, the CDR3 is TGTGCCAGTAGTATTTGGGGTCAGCCCCAGCATTTT. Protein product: CASSIWGQPQHF. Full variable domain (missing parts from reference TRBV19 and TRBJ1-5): DGGITQSPKYLFRKEGQNVTLSCEQNLNHDAMYWYRQDPGQGLRLIYYSQIVNDFQKGDIAEGYSVSREKKESFPLTVTSAQKNPTAFYLCASSIWGQPQHFGDGTRLSIL.

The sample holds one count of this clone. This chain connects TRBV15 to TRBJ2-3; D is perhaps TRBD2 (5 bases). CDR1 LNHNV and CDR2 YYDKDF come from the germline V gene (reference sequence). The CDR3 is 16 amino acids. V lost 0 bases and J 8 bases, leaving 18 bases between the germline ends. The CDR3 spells CATSREPGGSLITQYF. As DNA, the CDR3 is TGTGCCACCAGCAGAGAGCCTGGAGGCTCCCTGATTACGCAGTATTTT.

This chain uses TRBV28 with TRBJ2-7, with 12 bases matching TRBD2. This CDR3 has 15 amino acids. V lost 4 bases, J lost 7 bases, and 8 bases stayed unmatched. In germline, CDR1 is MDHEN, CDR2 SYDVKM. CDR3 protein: CASSSPGTSGHEQYF. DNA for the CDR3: TGTGCCAGCAGTTCGCCCGGGACTAGCGGGCATGAGCAGTACTTC.

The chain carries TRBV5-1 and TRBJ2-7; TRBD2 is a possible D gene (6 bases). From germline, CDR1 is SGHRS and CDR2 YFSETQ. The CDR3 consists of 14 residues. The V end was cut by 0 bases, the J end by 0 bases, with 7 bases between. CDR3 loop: CASSLDGSSYEQYF. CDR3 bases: TGCGCCAGCAGCTTGGACGGGAGCTCCTACGAGCAGTACTTC. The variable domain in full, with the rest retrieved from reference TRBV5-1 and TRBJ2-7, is KAGVTQTPRYLIKTRGQQVTLSCSPISGHRSVSWYQQTPGQGLQFLFEYFSETQRNKGNFPGRFSGRQFSNSRSEMNVSTLELGDSALYLCASSLDGSSYEQYFGPGTRLTVT.

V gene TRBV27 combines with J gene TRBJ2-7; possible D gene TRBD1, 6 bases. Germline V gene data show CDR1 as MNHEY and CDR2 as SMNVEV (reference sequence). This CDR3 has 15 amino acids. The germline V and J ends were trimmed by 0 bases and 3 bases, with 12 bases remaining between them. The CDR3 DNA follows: TGTGCCAGCAGTTTATCCTTCCAACAGGGCTACGAGCAGTACTTC. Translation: CASSLSFQQGYEQYF.

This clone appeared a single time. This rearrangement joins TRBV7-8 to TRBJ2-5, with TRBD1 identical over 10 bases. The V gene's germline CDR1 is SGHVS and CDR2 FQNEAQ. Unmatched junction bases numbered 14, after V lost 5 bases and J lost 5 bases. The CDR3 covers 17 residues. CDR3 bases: TGTGCCAGCAGCCCTACCTCCGGGACAGGGGTTAGGGAGACCCAGTACTTC. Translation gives CASSPTSGTGVRETQYF.

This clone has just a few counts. The CDR3 coding sequence is TGTGCCAGCAGCTTAGACAGCCTTCTATCCTACGAGCAGTACTTC. This gives the protein CASSLDSLLSYEQYF. V gene TRBV7-2 combines with J gene TRBJ2-7, with D hard to call. There are 15 residues in the CDR3. The V and J ends lost 1 base and 1 base respectively, with 11 bases between them. CDR1 SGHTA and CDR2 FQGNSA come from the germline V gene.

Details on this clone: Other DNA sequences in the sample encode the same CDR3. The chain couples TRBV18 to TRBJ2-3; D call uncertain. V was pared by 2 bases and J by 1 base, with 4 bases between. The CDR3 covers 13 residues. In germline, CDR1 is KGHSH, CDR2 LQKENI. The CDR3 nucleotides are TGTGCCAGCTCACCAGGGGGCACAGATACGCAGTATTTT. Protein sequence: CASSPGGTDTQYF.

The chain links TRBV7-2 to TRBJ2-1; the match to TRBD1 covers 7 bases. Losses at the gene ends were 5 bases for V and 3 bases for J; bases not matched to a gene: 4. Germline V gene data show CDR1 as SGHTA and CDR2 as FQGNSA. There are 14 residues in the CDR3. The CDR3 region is CASSERQGYNEQFF. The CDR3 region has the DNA TGTGCCAGCAGCGAAAGACAGGGCTACAATGAGCAGTTCTTC.